A selection of T cell receptor beta chains follows, all from one sample in a study of CD8 T cells in Susac syndrome. MiXCR, run by TCRdb on the immunoSEQ multiplex PCR reads, gives a single entry per CDR3 protein. The data contain about 290,000 distinct CDR3 sequences, about 82% of them seen just once; the ten biggest clones take up around 0.2%. Sequencing used CD8+ T cells from PBMCs. The receptors were gathered from a human donor with multiple sclerosis. CDR3s include the opening cysteine and the closing phenylalanine or tryptophan. A D gene is named only where the DNA matches it firmly. Size is omitted from some rows. Given values are once, few, many or a class for expanded clones.

d_call,clone_size,v_call,j_call,cdr3_aa,cdr3_nt
TRBD2,-,TRBV6-2/TRBV6-3,TRBJ2-1,CASSYSRPTRVRLAGEHEQFF,TGTGCCAGCAGTTACTCGAGACCTACTCGGGTTAGGCTAGCGGGAGAACATGAGCAGTTCTTC
TRBD1,-,TRBV4-3,TRBJ1-2,CASSQRTGEFYAPTF,TGCGCCAGCAGCCAGAGGACAGGGGAGTTCTATGCCCCAACCTTC
-,-,TRBV13,TRBJ2-2,CASSLGSGSFRGELFF,TGTGCCAGCAGCTTGGGAAGCGGGTCCTTTAGGGGGGAGCTGTTTTTT
TRBD1,-,TRBV14,TRBJ1-2,CASSQRLDRENYGYTF,TGTGCCAGCAGCCAAAGGCTAGACAGGGAGAACTATGGCTACACCTTC
-,-,TRBV6-1,TRBJ2-7,CASSPEGFRKGYEQYF,TGTGCCAGCAGTCCAGAGGGTTTTCGGAAAGGCTACGAGCAGTACTTC
-,once,TRBV5-8,TRBJ2-7,CASSFKTYEQYF,TGTGCCAGCAGCTTTAAGACCTACGAGCAGTACTTC
TRBD1,-,TRBV7-2,TRBJ2-4,CASSSYRTGGENIQYF,TGTGCCAGCAGCTCCTACCGGACAGGGGGCGAGAACATTCAGTACTTC
-,once,TRBV7-9,TRBJ1-4,CASSLAMGVRDEKLFF,TGTGCCAGCAGCTTAGCGATGGGGGTGAGGGATGAAAAACTGTTTTTT
TRBD1,-,TRBV5-5,TRBJ2-7,CASSFYPGTEVDEQYF,TGTGCCAGCAGCTTCTACCCCGGGACAGAAGTAGACGAGCAGTACTTC
-,-,TRBV7-9,TRBJ2-7,CASSSTVSAEQYF,TGTGCCAGCAGCTCGACAGTCAGTGCCGAGCAGTACTTC
-,-,TRBV5-1,TRBJ1-2,CASSLAGYGYTF,TGCGCCAGCAGCTTGGCGGGGTATGGCTACACCTTC
-,-,TRBV30,TRBJ2-1,CAWSVTSLGNEQFF,TGTGCCTGGAGTGTAACTAGCTTGGGCAATGAGCAGTTCTTC
TRBD2,-,TRBV14,TRBJ2-5,CASSRLAEETQYF,TGTGCCAGCAGTCGACTAGCGGAAGAGACCCAGTACTTC
TRBD1,-,TRBV28,TRBJ2-1,CASSLSGGGYNEQFF,TGTGCCAGCAGTTTATCAGGGGGCGGCTACAATGAGCAGTTCTTC
-,-,TRBV27,TRBJ1-2,CASSLGQSYGYTF,TGTGCCAGCAGTTTAGGACAGTCCTATGGCTACACCTTC
TRBD1,-,TRBV28,TRBJ2-7,CASSPQGDLSEQYF,TGTGCCAGCAGTCCCCAGGGGGATCTCTCCGAGCAGTACTTC
TRBD1,-,TRBV3-1,TRBJ2-5,CASSPRDRGETQYF,TGTGCCAGCAGCCCTCGGGACAGGGGAGAGACCCAGTACTTC
TRBD2,once,TRBV20-1,TRBJ2-2,CSASAYGTSGRNTGELFF,TGCAGTGCTAGCGCTTATGGGACTAGCGGGCGGAACACCGGGGAGCTGTTTTTT
TRBD2,-,TRBV6-1,TRBJ2-1,CASSEVLGLAGVNEQFF,TGTGCCAGCAGTGAAGTCCTCGGACTAGCGGGAGTAAATGAGCAGTTCTTC
TRBD2,-,TRBV18,TRBJ2-7,CASSPPPMGEGSEQYF,TGTGCCAGCTCACCACCGCCAATGGGGGAGGGCAGCGAGCAGTACTTC
-,-,TRBV6-5,TRBJ1-1,CASSYRLLNTEAFF,TGTGCCAGCAGTTACCGGCTGCTGAACACTGAAGCTTTCTTT
TRBD1,-,TRBV9,TRBJ2-7,CASSVTGTGLYEQYF,TGTGCCAGCAGCGTTACCGGGACAGGGTTATACGAGCAGTACTTC
TRBD1,-,TRBV29-1,TRBJ2-7,CSVETGGEQYF,TGCAGCGTTGAGACAGGGGGCGAGCAGTACTTC
-,-,TRBV28,TRBJ2-1,CASSPTGLFYNEQFF,TGTGCCAGCAGTCCTACAGGGTTATTTTACAATGAGCAGTTCTTC
TRBD2,-,TRBV6-5,TRBJ2-1,CASSYVAGLLNEQFF,TGTGCCAGCAGTTATGTAGCGGGACTACTCAATGAGCAGTTCTTC
-,-,TRBV6-5,TRBJ2-7,CASSSSQGPTYEQYF,TGTGCCAGCAGTAGCTCCCAGGGCCCTACCTACGAGCAGTACTTC
TRBD2,-,TRBV12-3/TRBV12-4,TRBJ2-7,CASSWPSGSYEQYF,TGTGCCAGCAGTTGGCCTAGCGGGAGCTACGAGCAGTACTTC
-,few,TRBV4-1,TRBJ2-7,CASSQDSSYEQYF,TGCGCCAGCAGCCAGGACAGCTCCTACGAGCAGTACTTC
-,-,TRBV9,TRBJ1-5,CASSPWGDGQPQHF,TGTGCCAGCAGCCCGTGGGGCGATGGTCAGCCCCAGCATTTT
-,-,TRBV28,TRBJ1-3,CASSDRPGGSSGNTIYF,TGTGCCAGCAGTGACCGTCCCGGTGGAAGCTCTGGAAACACCATATATTTT
TRBD1,few,TRBV4-3,TRBJ2-7,CASSQVSGTGGIYSYEQYF,TGCGCCAGCAGCCAAGTCTCCGGGACAGGGGGAATTTACTCCTACGAGCAGTACTTC
-,-,TRBV20-1,TRBJ2-7,CSARSGTNTYEQYF,TGCAGTGCTAGGTCCGGGACAAATACCTACGAGCAGTACTTC
-,-,TRBV27,TRBJ1-1,CASSLITGKVNTEAFF,TGTGCCAGCAGTTTAATTACCGGCAAGGTGAACACTGAAGCTTTCTTT
TRBD1,-,TRBV29-1,TRBJ2-7,CSVETPGTGGYEQYF,TGCAGCGTTGAGACGCCCGGGACAGGGGGCTACGAGCAGTACTTC
-,-,TRBV29-1,TRBJ1-2,CSVGGKGGSNYGYTF,TGCAGCGTCGGGGGGAAGGGCGGCTCTAACTATGGCTACACCTTC
-,-,TRBV27,TRBJ2-3,CASSSQLTDTQYF,TGTGCCAGCAGTTCTCAACTCACAGATACGCAGTATTTT
-,-,TRBV9,TRBJ1-3,CASGGSYYSSGNTIYF,TGTGCCAGTGGTGGGAGTTATTACAGCTCTGGAAACACCATATATTTT
-,once,TRBV4-3,TRBJ2-1,CASSLIGGRYNEQFF,TGCGCCAGCAGCCTAATCGGCGGCAGATACAATGAGCAGTTCTTC
-,-,TRBV12-5,TRBJ2-7,CASGLVLPGTLNPKTYEQYF,TGTGCTAGTGGTTTGGTACTCCCGGGGACATTAAACCCCAAGACCTACGAGCAGTACTTC
TRBD2,-,TRBV3-1,TRBJ2-5,CASSQVGLAGGIQETQYF,TGTGCCAGCAGCCAGGTAGGACTAGCGGGAGGAATTCAAGAGACCCAGTACTTC
-,-,TRBV20-1,TRBJ2-7,CSAWGQGGSYEQYF,TGCAGTGCTTGGGGCCAGGGGGGCTCCTACGAGCAGTACTTC
TRBD2,-,TRBV6-5,TRBJ2-7,CASRPGLASYEQYF,TGTGCCAGCAGGCCGGGACTAGCTTCCTACGAGCAGTACTTC
-,-,TRBV18,TRBJ1-1,CASSPADRRSEAFF,TGTGCCAGCTCACCCGCGGACCGAAGGTCTGAAGCTTTCTTT
-,few,TRBV4-1,TRBJ1-2,CASNPASDYYGYTF,TGCGCCAGCAACCCGGCCAGCGATTACTATGGCTACACCTTC
TRBD1,-,TRBV7-3,TRBJ2-1,CASGQGLGNEQFF,TGTGCCAGCGGACAGGGTTTAGGCAATGAGCAGTTCTTC
-,once,TRBV15,TRBJ2-1,CATSRTRAEFYNEQFF,TGTGCCACCAGCAGAACCCGGGCAGAGTTTTACAATGAGCAGTTCTTC
TRBD1,-,TRBV4-3,TRBJ1-4,CASSRLHPGTGTATNEKLFF,TGCGCCAGCAGCCGCCTACACCCCGGGACAGGGACCGCAACTAATGAAAAACTGTTTTTT
-,-,TRBV28,TRBJ2-7,CASGSTGSYEQYF,TGTGCCAGCGGGTCCACAGGCTCCTACGAGCAGTACTTC
TRBD1,-,TRBV7-6,TRBJ1-5,CASSDRDRGQPQHF,TGTGCCAGCAGCGACCGGGACAGGGGCCAGCCCCAGCATTTT
-,-,TRBV19,TRBJ2-2,CASSIAGSGTGELFF,TGTGCCAGTAGTATTGCCGGGTCTGGGACCGGGGAGCTGTTTTTT
TRBD1,-,TRBV6-2/TRBV6-3,TRBJ2-4,CASSLGQGSIQYF,TGTGCCAGCAGTTTAGGACAGGGCAGCATTCAGTACTTC
-,-,TRBV5-1,TRBJ2-7,CASSLDLYEQYF,TGCGCCAGCAGCTTAGACCTCTACGAGCAGTACTTC
-,-,TRBV6-2/TRBV6-3,TRBJ2-1,CAIGREQFF,TGTGCCATAGGGCGGGAGCAGTTCTTC